This entry lists 22 T cell receptor beta chains sequenced from one sample in a study of CD8 T cells in ankylosing spondylitis. Each CDR3 protein is one row after TCRdb ran MiXCR on the 5' RACE reads. Among some 150,000 distinct CDR3 sequences listed, 9.5% to 12% were seen once. The source material was blood, either unsorted or a sorted T cell fraction (not recorded which). The source of these receptors is a female donor with ankylosing spondylitis or in good health (not recorded which).

This clonotype was seen repeatedly, ten times or more. The chain combines TRBV6-4 with TRBJ2-3; 7 bases agree with TRBD2. Germline CDR1 and CDR2: MRHNA and SNTAGT. This CDR3 is built from 15 residues. J was trimmed by 8 bases and V by 3 bases; bases with no gene match: 11. The CDR3 sequence: CASSDRLAGLGTQYF. The CDR3 DNA is TGTGCCAGCAGTGATCGACTAGCAGGGCTCGGTACGCAGTATTTT.

In DNA form, the CDR3 reads TGTGCCAGCAGCCCCGGCGGGGTAGGGTATGGCTACACCTTC. Protein: CASSPGGVGYGYTF. This sequence joins TRBV7-2 and TRBJ1-2; D remains unclear. V was cut by 5 bases and J by 5 bases, with 15 bases left in between. Germline CDR1 reads SGHTA; CDR2 reads FQGNSA. The CDR3 has 14 amino acids.

This clonotype occurred many times. The rearrangement joins TRBV5-1 to TRBJ2-2; D is unclear. The germline V and J ends were trimmed by 4 bases and 6 bases, with 10 bases remaining between them. CDR1 and CDR2 (germline): SGHRS, YFSETQ. The CDR3 length is 13 residues. CDR3 sequence: CASSGVPPGELFF. CDR3 DNA: TGCGCCAGCAGCGGAGTCCCTCCCGGGGAGCTGTTTTTT.

This clonotype was observed many times. The rearrangement joins TRBV29-1 to TRBJ2-3; the match to TRBD2 covers 13 bases. CDR3 length: 15 residues. Trimming took 4 bases from V and 3 from J; bases not matched to a gene: 4. Germline V CDR1 and CDR2: SQVTM, ANQGSEA. The CDR3, as DNA: TGCAGCGTTGGAGGGACTAGCGGGACTACAGATACGCAGTATTTT. It is translated as CSVGGTSGTTDTQYF.

This clonotype was found many times. The chain recombines TRBV5-1 with TRBJ2-2; D is undetermined. Per germline, CDR1 SGHRS and CDR2 YFSETQ. CDR3 length: 16 residues. The V and J ends lost 0 bases and 5 bases respectively, with 14 bases between them. CDR3 amino acids: CASSLAPQLGTGELFF. The CDR3 DNA sequence: TGCGCCAGCAGCTTGGCACCGCAGCTTGGAACCGGGGAGCTGTTTTTT. The full variable domain, in which reference TRBV5-1 and TRBJ2-2 provide the parts outside the CDR3, is KAGVTQTPRYLIKTRGQQVTLSCSPISGHRSVSWYQQTPGQGLQFLFEYFSETQRNKGNFPGRFSGRQFSNSRSEMNVSTLELGDSALYLCASSLAPQLGTGELFFGEGSRLTVL.

In its sample, this clonotype was seen many times. This sequence joins TRBV5-1 and TRBJ2-1; D not certain. Germline V gene lookup returns CDR1 SGHRS and CDR2 YFSETQ. The germline V and J ends were trimmed by 1 base and 2 bases, with 10 bases remaining between them. This CDR3 is built from 15 residues. CDR3 amino acids: CASSLLAGPYNEQFF. The CDR3 DNA reads TGCGCCAGCAGCTTGTTGGCAGGCCCCTACAATGAGCAGTTCTTC.

With respect to this clonotype: This may arise from a read error, as a much more abundant clone is one base away. V usage is TRBV13 and J usage is TRBJ2-7; 12 bases agree with TRBD2. V gave up 8 bases and J gave up 0 bases; unmatched junction bases: 5. CDR3 length: 15 amino acids. Per the germline V gene, CDR1 is PRHDT and CDR2 is FYEKMQ (reference sequence). The CDR3 sequence is CASGPGLAGSYEQYF. For the CDR3, the DNA is TGTGCCAGCGGCCCGGGACTAGCGGGCTCCTACGAGCAGTACTTC. The full variable domain, its missing parts supplied by reference TRBV13 and TRBJ2-7, is AAGVIQSPRHLIKEKRETATLKCYPIPRHDTVYWYQQGPGQDPQFLISFYEKMQSDKGSIPDRFSAQQFSDYHSELNMSSLELGDSALYFCASGPGLAGSYEQYFGPGTRLTVT.

The rearrangement uses TRBV3-1 and TRBJ2-7, with 10 bases matching TRBD1. Per the germline V gene, CDR1 is LGHDT and CDR2 is YNNKEL (reference sequence). This CDR3 has 12 residues. The trim removed 10 bases at V and 3 bases at J, leaving 3 bases unmatched. CDR3 amino acids: CATRDRGYEQYF. CDR3 coding DNA: TGTGCCACCCGGGACAGGGGCTACGAGCAGTACTTC.

In this sample, this clonotype turned up many times. The chain employs TRBV29-1 and TRBJ2-2; D gene uncertain. The CDR3 totals 11 residues. Trimming took 4 bases from V and 8 from J, leaving 8 bases between them. The germline V gene encodes CDR1 SQVTM and CDR2 ANQGSEA. CDR3 amino acids: CSVVIGGELFF. The DNA for the CDR3 is TGCAGCGTTGTAATAGGTGGGGAGCTGTTTTTT.

This clonotype appeared many times. The chain links TRBV19 to TRBJ2-5; a weak D match, TRBD2 (6 bases). The CDR3 runs 16 residues. With 7 bases removed from V and 5 bases from J, the gap between germline ends came to 23 bases. Germline loops: CDR1 LNHDA, CDR2 SQIVND (reference sequence). CDR3 bases: TGTGCCAGTAACCCCCAGGGTGGGGGGATTGGGGAGACCCAGTACTTC. Amino acid sequence: CASNPQGGGIGETQYF.

This clonotype has at least ten counts. V usage is TRBV25-1 and J usage is TRBJ1-2; TRBD1 is a possible D gene (5 bases). CDR3 size: 12 residues. From germline, CDR1 is MGHDK and CDR2 SYGVNS. V was shortened by 8 bases and J by 3 bases, with 10 bases between the two germline ends. CDR3 coding DNA: TGTGCCAGCTCGGGCAGGGACTATGGCTACACCTTC. Its protein product is CASSGRDYGYTF.

The table lists this clonotype with many counts. The chain joins TRBV25-1 to TRBJ2-7; 8 bases agree with TRBD1. CDR3 length: 12 residues. Germline values: CDR1 MGHDK, CDR2 SYGVNS. Losses at the gene ends were 6 bases for V and 7 bases for J; bases not matched to a gene: 5. The CDR3 here is CASRGQGKEQYF. In DNA, the CDR3 is TGTGCCAGCAGAGGACAGGGAAAAGAGCAGTACTTC.

This clonotype was counted ten times or more. The chain joins TRBV12-3 or TRBV12-4 to TRBJ1-5; tentatively, D is TRBD1 (6 bases). Trimming shortened V by 4 bases and J by 1 base, and 11 bases separated the two germline ends. The CDR3 consists of 15 residues. The CDR3 reads CASSSQGRSNQPQHF. The CDR3 DNA reads TGTGCCAGCAGTTCCCAGGGGCGAAGCAATCAGCCCCAGCATTTT.

V gene TRBV5-6 combines with J gene TRBJ2-5; 7 positions match TRBD2. The germline V gene encodes CDR1 SGHDT and CDR2 YYEEEE. V shed 2 bases, J shed 1 base, and the junction held 11 bases outside the gene matches. The CDR3 loop spans 17 amino acids. As DNA, the CDR3 is TGTGCCAGCAGCTTATGGAGCGGGCTAGCGGTCCAAGAGACCCAGTACTTC. Its protein is CASSLWSGLAVQETQYF.

This clonotype was observed at least ten times. CDR3 in DNA: TGTGCCAGCAGACCTCGGACAGGGGTATATGGCTACACCTTC. It codes for CASRPRTGVYGYTF. The chain links TRBV12-3 or TRBV12-4 to TRBJ1-2, with 9 positions matching TRBD1. CDR3 length: 14 residues. The V segment lost 6 bases and the J segment 5 bases; nucleotides outside the gene matches: 7.

This clonotype was picked up many times. The chain carries TRBV6-5 and TRBJ2-6, with D maybe TRBD2 (6 bases). CDR1 and CDR2 from the germline V gene are MNHEY and SVGAGI. The CDR3 length is 19 residues. Trimming stripped 3 bases from V and 2 bases from J, with 20 bases between. CDR3: CASSYSIGREVTGANVLTF. The CDR3 DNA sequence: TGTGCCAGCAGTTATAGCATCGGCAGGGAGGTCACTGGGGCCAACGTCCTGACTTTC.

This clonotype was found many times. The J gene is TRBJ2-7, the V gene TRBV20-1; 8 nucleotides agree with TRBD2. This CDR3 has 13 residues. J gave up 6 bases and V 8 bases, and 12 bases lay outside the gene matches. Looked up from germline, CDR1 is DFQATT and CDR2 is SNEGSKA (reference sequence). The CDR3 nucleotides read TGCAGTCTAGGGGAAAGCGGGGGATCCGAGCAGTACTTC. This codes for CSLGESGGSEQYF.

This clonotype occurred many times. J is TRBJ1-2 and V is TRBV30; D might be TRBD1 (5 bases). Deletions cut 2 bases from V and 8 bases from J, with 12 bases between. From germline, CDR1 is GTSNPN and CDR2 SVGIG (reference sequence). This CDR3 contains 12 residues. Here the CDR3 reads CAWSPTVAGYTF. In nucleotides, the CDR3 is TGTGCCTGGAGTCCGACAGTGGCGGGCTACACCTTC.

This chain links TRBV19 with TRBJ1-5; D is undetermined. V was cut by 3 bases and J by 2 bases, with 8 bases left in between. This CDR3 contains 14 residues. Germline V gene sequence: CDR1 LNHDA, CDR2 SQIVND (reference sequence). The CDR3 protein is CASSIPGGNQPQHF. The DNA for the CDR3 is TGTGCCAGTAGTATCCCAGGAGGCAATCAGCCCCAGCATTTT.

This clonotype was seen at least ten times. The chain joins TRBV20-1 to TRBJ2-1; D is ambiguous. CDR1 and CDR2 (germline): DFQATT, SNEGSKA (reference sequence). This CDR3 is built from 14 residues. Trimming cost V 2 bases and J 9 bases, with 17 bases left between them. The CDR3 reads CSARTLLVPGEQFF. The CDR3 region has the DNA TGCAGTGCTAGAACCTTGCTGGTTCCCGGTGAGCAGTTCTTC.

This clonotype came up many times. V and J are TRBV7-2 and TRBJ2-3; TRBD2 matches at 7 bases. The CDR3 consists of 14 residues. J gave up 2 bases and V 7 bases, and 6 bases lay outside the gene matches. CDR1 SGHTA and CDR2 FQGNSA come from the germline V gene. CDR3 amino acids: CASKTSLSTDTQYF. The DNA for the CDR3 is TGTGCCAGCAAGACTAGCTTATCCACAGATACGCAGTATTTT.

This clonotype was seen ten or more times. This rearrangement joins TRBV5-1 to TRBJ1-6; unclear D gene. CDR1 and CDR2 from the germline V gene are SGHRS and YFSETQ. CDR3 length: 13 residues. V lost 0 bases and J 7 bases, leaving 5 bases between the germline ends. The CDR3 loop is CASSLDWNSPLHF. As DNA, the CDR3 is TGCGCCAGCAGCTTGGATTGGAATTCACCCCTCCACTTT.